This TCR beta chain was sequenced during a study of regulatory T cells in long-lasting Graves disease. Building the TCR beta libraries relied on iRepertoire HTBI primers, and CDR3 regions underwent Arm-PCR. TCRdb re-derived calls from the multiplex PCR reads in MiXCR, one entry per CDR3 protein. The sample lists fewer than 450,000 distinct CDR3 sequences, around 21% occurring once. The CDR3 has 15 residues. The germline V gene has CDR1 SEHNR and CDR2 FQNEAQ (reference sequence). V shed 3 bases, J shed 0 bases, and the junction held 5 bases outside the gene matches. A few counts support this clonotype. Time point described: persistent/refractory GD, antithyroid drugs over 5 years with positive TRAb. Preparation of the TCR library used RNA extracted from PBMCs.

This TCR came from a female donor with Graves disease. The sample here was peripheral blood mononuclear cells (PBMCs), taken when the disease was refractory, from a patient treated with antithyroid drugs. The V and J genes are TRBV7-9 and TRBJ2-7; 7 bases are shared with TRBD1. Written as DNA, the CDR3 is TGTGCCAGCAGCTTTACCGGGACAGACTCCTACGAGCAGTACTTC. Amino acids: CASSFTGTDSYEQYF.